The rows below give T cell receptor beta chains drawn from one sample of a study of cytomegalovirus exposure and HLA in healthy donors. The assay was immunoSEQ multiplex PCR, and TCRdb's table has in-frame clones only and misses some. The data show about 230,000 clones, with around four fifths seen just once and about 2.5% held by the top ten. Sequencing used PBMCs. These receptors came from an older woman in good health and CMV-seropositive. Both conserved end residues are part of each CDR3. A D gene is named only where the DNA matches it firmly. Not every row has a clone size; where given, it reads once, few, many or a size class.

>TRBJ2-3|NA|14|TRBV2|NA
TGTGCCAGCATGCCCTTGGGGGAGGCAGATACGCAGTATTTT
CASMPLGEADTQYF
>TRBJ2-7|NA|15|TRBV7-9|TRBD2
TGTGCCAGCACCCTTGCTAGCGGCAGCTCCTACGAGCAGTACTTC
CASTLASGSSYEQYF
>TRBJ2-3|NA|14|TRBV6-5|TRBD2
TGTGCCAGCTCGGGGGGACTTAGCACAGATACGCAGTATTTT
CASSGGLSTDTQYF
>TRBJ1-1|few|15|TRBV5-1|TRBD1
TGCGCCAGCAGCCCGGACAGGGCGGTGAACACTGAAGCTTTCTTT
CASSPDRAVNTEAFF
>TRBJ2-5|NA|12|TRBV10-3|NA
TGTGCCATCAGACAGAGTGAAGAGACCCAGTACTTC
CAIRQSEETQYF
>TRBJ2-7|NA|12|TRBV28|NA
TGTGCCAGCAGTTTACAGGGTTACGAGCAGTACTTC
CASSLQGYEQYF
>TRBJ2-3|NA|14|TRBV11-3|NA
TGTGCCAGCAGCTTAGGGGGGGACACAGATACGCAGTATTTT
CASSLGGDTDTQYF
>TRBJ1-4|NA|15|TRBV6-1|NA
TGTGCCAGCAGACGTACGGGGGGCCATGCTGAAAAACTGTTTTTT
CASRRTGGHAEKLFF
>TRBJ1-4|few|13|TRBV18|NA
TGTGCCAGCCAACGACGGGATAATGAAAAACTGTTTTTT
CASQRRDNEKLFF
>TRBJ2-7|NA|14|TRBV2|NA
TGTGCCAGCCGCCCGGGGGCGCGGGAGTACGAGCAGTACTTC
CASRPGAREYEQYF
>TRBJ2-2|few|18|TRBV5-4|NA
TGTGCCAGCAGCCCGAGGCAGGGGCCCAGAATGAACACCGGGGAGCTGTTTTTT
CASSPRQGPRMNTGELFF
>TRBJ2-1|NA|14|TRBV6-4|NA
TGTGCCAGCAGTGACTCGTACTCGGCTAGCAGGCTGTTCTTC
CASSDSYSASRLFF
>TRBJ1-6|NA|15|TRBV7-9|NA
TGTGCCAGCAGCTATTCCCGGACAGAGAATTCACCCCTCCACTTT
CASSYSRTENSPLHF
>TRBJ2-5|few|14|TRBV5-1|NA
TGCGCCAGCAGCTTGGCATCAGATAAAGAGACCCAGTACTTC
CASSLASDKETQYF
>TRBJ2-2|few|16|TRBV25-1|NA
TGTGCCAGCAGTGACCGTTCGGACAGTTTCACCGGGGAGCTGTTTTTT
CASSDRSDSFTGELFF
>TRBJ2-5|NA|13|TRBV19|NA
TGTGCCACCACCTGGCCCGGCGGAGAGACCCAGTACTTC
CATTWPGGETQYF
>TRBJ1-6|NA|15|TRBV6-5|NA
TGTGCCAGCAGTTACGGCAGGGTGGGGAATTCACCCCTCCACTTT
CASSYGRVGNSPLHF
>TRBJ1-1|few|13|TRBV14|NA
TGTGCCAGCTCTTTACAGAGTAACACTGAAGCTTTCTTT
CASSLQSNTEAFF
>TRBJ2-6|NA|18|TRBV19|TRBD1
TGTGCCAGTAGTATAGGGGGGACAGGGGGCACTGGGGCCAACGTCCTGACTTTC
CASSIGGTGGTGANVLTF
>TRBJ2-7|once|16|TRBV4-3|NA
TGCGCCAGCAGCCAAGAAAGGTGGGGGGTGAGCTACGAGCAGTACTTC
CASSQERWGVSYEQYF
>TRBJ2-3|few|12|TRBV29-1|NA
TGCAGCGTTAGAGGGGAGGCAGATACGCAGTATTTT
CSVRGEADTQYF
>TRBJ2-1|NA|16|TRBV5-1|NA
TGCGCCAGCAGCTTGGGGGCAGGACTGGAAGGTCGTGAGCAGTTCTTC
CASSLGAGLEGREQFF
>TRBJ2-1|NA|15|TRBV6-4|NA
TGTGCCAGCAGAGTCGGACACAGCTCCTACAATGAGCAGTTCTTC
CASRVGHSSYNEQFF
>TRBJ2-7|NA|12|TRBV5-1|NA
TGCGCCAGCAGCAGGGCGGGCTACGAGCAGTACTTC
CASSRAGYEQYF
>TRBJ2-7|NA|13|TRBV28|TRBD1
TGTGCCAGCAGGACGGGACAGACCTACGAGCAGTACTTC
CASRTGQTYEQYF
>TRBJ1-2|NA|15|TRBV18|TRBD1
TGTGCCAGCTCACCGCGGACAGGGTACGGTGCTGGCTACACCTTC
CASSPRTGYGAGYTF
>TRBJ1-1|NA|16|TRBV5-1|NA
TGCGCCAGCAGCTTGGATGGGGGCGGCATGAACACTGAAGCTTTCTTT
CASSLDGGGMNTEAFF
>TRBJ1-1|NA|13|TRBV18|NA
TGTGCCAGCTTGAGGGAAAGATTCGGTGAAGCTTTCTTT
CASLRERFGEAFF
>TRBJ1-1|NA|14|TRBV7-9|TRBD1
TGTGCCAGCAGCTTTCAGGGGGCCTCCTCTGAAGCTTTCTTT
CASSFQGASSEAFF
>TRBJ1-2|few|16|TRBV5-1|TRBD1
TGCGCCAGCAGCTCCCCTGACAGGGGAAGTAACTATGGCTACACCTTC
CASSSPDRGSNYGYTF